This T cell receptor (beta chain) appears in the sequencing data of a study of T-cell reconstitution after alpha-beta-depleted transplantation in children. Worth noting for this clonotype: The antigen remains unidentified.

Preparation of the TCRbeta library used unique molecular identifiers. TCRdb recomputed calls from the PCR reads with MiXCR, one row per CDR3 protein. The sample holds about 980,000 distinct CDR3 sequences; roughly 29% are singletons and the top ten take 28%. Study-wide points: Several hundred expanded graft clones reportedly gave rise to the alpha-beta T cells present about two months after transplant. The main origin of T-cell counts and diversity one year after transplant was newly produced T cells. Elevated TCRbeta diversity at day 60 was traced, in some patients, to surviving recipient T cells and thymic progenitors.

There are 14 residues in the CDR3. The V segment lost 6 bases and the J segment 5 bases; nucleotides outside the gene matches: 9. The source was PBMCs, mostly from graft donor cells, collected 360 days after TCRalphabeta/CD19-depleted stem cell transplant. The V call is TRBV12-3 or TRBV12-4, the J call TRBJ1-1; 7 positions match TRBD1. The receptor was isolated from a boy under three years old who had a stem cell transplant for SCID, so the T cells may come from the graft donor. Here the CDR3 reads CASRTDRDSTEAFF. Here the CDR3 DNA reads TGTGCCAGCAGGACTGACAGGGATAGTACTGAAGCTTTCTTT.